The 18 T cell receptor beta chains below were found in one sample sequenced in a study of cytomegalovirus exposure and HLA in healthy donors. Clones were sequenced by immunoSEQ multiplex PCR, and TCRdb holds only the in-frame ones, with some missing. The profile shows about 160,000 clones, 89% of them singletons. The sequenced material came from PBMCs. The receptors were gathered from a man aged 18 to 30 in good health and CMV-seropositive.

This clone has a single count. The chain joins TRBV7-9 to TRBJ2-7, with 13 bases matching TRBD2. Germline CDR1 is SEHNR and CDR2 is FQNEAQ (reference sequence). The CDR3 is 16 amino acids. V was pared by 1 base and J by 5 bases, with 5 bases of the junction left unmatched. CDR3 coding DNA: TGTGCCAGCAGCTTAGGGACTAGCGGGAGTCACGACGAGCAGTACTTC. This translates into CASSLGTSGSHDEQYF. The full variable domain, completed using reference TRBV7-9 and TRBJ2-7, is DTGVSQNPRHKITKRGQNVTFRCDPISEHNRLYWYRQTLGQGPEFLTYFQNEAQLEKSRLLSDRFSAERPKGSFSTLEIQRTEQGDSAMYLCASSLGTSGSHDEQYFGPGTRLTVT.

The chain links TRBV6-1 to TRBJ2-7, with TRBD1 matching 9 bases. Trimming cost V 7 bases and J 1 base; bases outside gene matches: 8. This CDR3 contains 15 residues. Germline V gives CDR1 MNHNS, CDR2 SASEGT. The CDR3 nucleotides are TGTGCCAGCAATGGAGAACAGGGGGCTTCCTACGAGCAGTACTTC. This encodes CASNGEQGASYEQYF.

Concerning this clone: The sample contains more than one DNA sequence encoding this CDR3. The genes are TRBV19 and TRBJ1-5; perhaps TRBD1 as D (5 bases). This CDR3 comprises 15 residues. CDR1 is LNHDA and CDR2 is SQIVND in the germline V gene (reference sequence). Trimming left V 1 base short and J 2 bases short, with 9 bases between. DNA for the CDR3: TGTGCCAGTAGTATAGGGACACGGGGCAATCAGCCCCAGCATTTT. Amino acids: CASSIGTRGNQPQHF.

The chain is built from TRBV19 and TRBJ1-1; TRBD1 agrees at 7 bases. This CDR3 region has 16 residues. The germline V gene has CDR1 LNHDA and CDR2 SQIVND (reference sequence). Trimming cost V 6 bases and J 0 bases; bases outside gene matches: 10. CDR3 protein: CASRYKGASMNTEAFF. Written as DNA, the CDR3 is TGTGCCAGTAGATACAAGGGGGCTTCCATGAACACTGAAGCTTTCTTT.

This clone was seen only once. CDR3 nucleotide sequence: TGTGCCAGCAGTACAGGGATGGTACTAGCCAAAAACATTCAGTACTTC. Its protein product is CASSTGMVLAKNIQYF. The chain employs TRBV2 and TRBJ2-4; TRBD1 might be the D (6 bases). The V end was cut by 5 bases, the J end by 0 bases, with 14 bases between. CDR1 and CDR2 (germline): SNHLY, FYNNEI. The CDR3 is made up of 16 amino acids.

The chain combines TRBV27 with TRBJ1-1; D is possibly TRBD1 (5 bases). The germline CDR1 and CDR2 sequences are MNHEY and SMNVEV (reference sequence). There are 13 residues in the CDR3. Trimming shortened V by 8 bases and J by 0 bases, and 10 bases separated the two germline ends. The CDR3 DNA follows: TGTGCCAGCTCAGACAGTATGAACACTGAAGCTTTCTTT. Its translation: CASSDSMNTEAFF.

This clone was counted a single time. V gene TRBV11-2 combines with J gene TRBJ2-1, with TRBD1 matching over 7 bases. Trimming removed 6 bases from V and 5 bases from J; junction bases left unmatched: 13. Germline V gene lookup returns CDR1 SGHAT and CDR2 FQNNGV. CDR3 size: 16 residues. CDR3 bases: TGTGCCAGCAGGCATGGAGACCTGGGACAGCACAATGAGCAGTTCTTC. Its protein product is CASRHGDLGQHNEQFF.

The CDR3 coding sequence is TGCGCCAGCAGTCCGGGACAGGGTTATCCTTTGGGCACAGATACGCAGTATTTT. Its translation is CASSPGQGYPLGTDTQYF. This chain links TRBV5-1 with TRBJ2-3, with 9 bases lining up with TRBD1. CDR1 is SGHRS and CDR2 is YFSETQ in the germline V gene. The V gene end was trimmed by 5 bases and the J gene end by 1 base; junction bases not matched to a gene: 14. The CDR3 extends over 18 amino acids.

V is TRBV28 and J is TRBJ2-7; a weak D match, TRBD2 (6 bases). With 5 bases removed from V and 3 bases from J, the gap between germline ends came to 14 bases. The CDR3 is made up of 14 amino acids. Germline V gene lookup returns CDR1 MDHEN and CDR2 SYDVKM. The CDR3: CASSPLGSIYEQYF. CDR3 in DNA: TGTGCCAGCAGTCCCCTCGGGAGTATCTACGAGCAGTACTTC.

This clone came up a few times. This chain joins TRBV27 and TRBJ1-2, with D tentatively TRBD1 (5 bases). Trimming stripped 3 bases from V and 0 bases from J, with 8 bases between. Germline values: CDR1 MNHEY, CDR2 SMNVEV (reference sequence). The CDR3 has 14 amino acids. CDR3 DNA sequence: TGTGCCAGCAGTTTGACAGACTCTAACTATGGCTACACCTTC. Translating it yields CASSLTDSNYGYTF.

This rearrangement joins TRBV2 to TRBJ2-2; D gene uncertain. The CDR3 loop spans 15 amino acids. Germline CDR1 SNHLY, CDR2 FYNNEI. Trimming pared 3 bases from V and 5 bases from J, leaving 13 bases between. CDR3 coding DNA: TGTGCCAGCAGTGAGGGCCATACATTGACCGGGGAGCTGTTTTTT. It translates to CASSEGHTLTGELFF. Based on the CDR3 plus reference TRBV2 and TRBJ2-2, the full variable domain is EPEVTQTPSHQVTQMGQEVILRCVPISNHLYFYWYRQILGQKVEFLVSFYNNEISEKSEIFDDQFSVERPDGSNFTLKIRSTKLEDSAMYFCASSEGHTLTGELFFGEGSRLTVL.

This clone has only a few counts. CDR3 sequence: CASSIASQETQYF. As DNA, the CDR3 is TGTGCCAGTAGTATCGCGTCCCAAGAGACCCAGTACTTC. The rearrangement links TRBV19 to TRBJ2-5; D remains unclear. Germline V gene sequence: CDR1 LNHDA, CDR2 SQIVND (reference sequence). The CDR3 sequence is 13 residues long. Between the trimmed V and J ends, which lost 3 bases and 1 base, there was a span of 6 bases.

The V call is TRBV27, the J call TRBJ2-1, with 14 bases fitting TRBD2. V was clipped by 5 bases and J by 4 bases; unmatched bases: 4. CDR1 is MNHEY, CDR2 SMNVEV, per germline (reference sequence). CDR3 length equals 16 residues. CDR3 sequence reads: CASSRGTSGSYNEQFF. The CDR3 bases are TGTGCCAGCAGTCGTGGGACTAGCGGGAGTTACAATGAGCAGTTCTTC.

The CDR3 loop reads CASSLGTGSTGELFF. Written as DNA, the CDR3 is TGCGCCAGCAGCTTGGGGACAGGGTCCACCGGGGAGCTGTTTTTT. The chain links TRBV5-1 to TRBJ2-2; 8 bases align to TRBD1. V was pared by 0 bases and J by 4 bases, with 2 bases of the junction left unmatched. The germline V gene encodes CDR1 SGHRS and CDR2 YFSETQ. The CDR3 runs to 15 residues.

The genes are TRBV7-3 and TRBJ2-1; the match to TRBD1 covers 7 bases. In germline, CDR1 is SGHTA, CDR2 FQGTGA. J lost 5 bases, V lost 2 bases, and 3 bases had no gene match. The CDR3 has 14 residues. The CDR3 bases are TGTGCCAGCAGCTTATGGCAGGGGGACAATGAGCAGTTCTTC. Encoded protein: CASSLWQGDNEQFF.

The chain joins TRBV15 to TRBJ2-3; TRBD1 aligns across 9 bases. Germline-derived CDR1 and CDR2 are LNHNV and YYDKDF (reference sequence). The ends lost 1 base at V and 1 base at J; junction bases unmatched: 6. This CDR3 is 17 amino acids long. The CDR3 spells CATSRGTGTGRTDTQYF. The CDR3 DNA reads TGTGCCACCAGCAGAGGAACCGGGACAGGGCGCACAGATACGCAGTATTTT.

The J gene is TRBJ2-1, the V gene TRBV7-3; D call uncertain. The germline CDR1 and CDR2 sequences are SGHTA and FQGTGA. This CDR3 has 15 amino acids. V lost 5 bases to trimming and J lost 7 bases, with 18 bases between them. CDR3 region: CASSLNVGGRNEQFF. The CDR3 nucleotides are TGTGCCAGCAGCCTTAACGTGGGTGGGCGAAATGAGCAGTTCTTC.

V is TRBV9 and J is TRBJ2-7; D unresolved. V lost 0 bases, J lost 6 bases, and 10 bases lay in between. Germline values: CDR1 SGDLS, CDR2 YYNGEE. This CDR3 spans 13 amino acids. The CDR3 loop is CASSVDSRGEQYF. CDR3 nucleotides: TGTGCCAGCAGCGTAGATAGTCGCGGCGAGCAGTACTTC.